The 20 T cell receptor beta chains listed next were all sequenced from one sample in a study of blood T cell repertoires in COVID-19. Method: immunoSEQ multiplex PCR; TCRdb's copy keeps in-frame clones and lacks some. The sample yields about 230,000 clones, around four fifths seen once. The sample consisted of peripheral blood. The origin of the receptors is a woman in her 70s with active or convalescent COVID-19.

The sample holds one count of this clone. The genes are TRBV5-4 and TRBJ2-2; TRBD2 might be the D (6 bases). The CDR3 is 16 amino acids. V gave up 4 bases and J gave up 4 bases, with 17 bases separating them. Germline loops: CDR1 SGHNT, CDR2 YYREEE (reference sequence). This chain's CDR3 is CASSPPIRGGTGELFF. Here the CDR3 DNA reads TGTGCCAGCAGCCCTCCTATTAGGGGAGGCACCGGGGAGCTGTTTTTT.

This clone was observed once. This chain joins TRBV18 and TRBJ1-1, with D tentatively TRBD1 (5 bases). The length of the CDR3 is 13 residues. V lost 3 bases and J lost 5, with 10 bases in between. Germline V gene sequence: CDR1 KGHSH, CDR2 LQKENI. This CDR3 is CASSPLRETEAFF. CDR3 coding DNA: TGTGCCAGCTCACCCCTCAGGGAAACTGAAGCTTTCTTT. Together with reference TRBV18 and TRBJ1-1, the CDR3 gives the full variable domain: NAGVMQNPRHLVRRRGQEARLRCSPMKGHSHVYWYRQLPEEGLKFMVYLQKENIIDESGMPKERFSAEFPKEGPSILRIQQVVRGDSAAYFCASSPLRETEAFFGQGTRLTVV.

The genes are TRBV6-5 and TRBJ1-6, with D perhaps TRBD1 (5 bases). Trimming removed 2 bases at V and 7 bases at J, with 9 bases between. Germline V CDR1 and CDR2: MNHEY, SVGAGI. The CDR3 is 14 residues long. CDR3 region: CASSYQGFNSPLHF. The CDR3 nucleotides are TGTGCCAGCAGTTACCAGGGATTCAATTCACCCCTCCACTTT.

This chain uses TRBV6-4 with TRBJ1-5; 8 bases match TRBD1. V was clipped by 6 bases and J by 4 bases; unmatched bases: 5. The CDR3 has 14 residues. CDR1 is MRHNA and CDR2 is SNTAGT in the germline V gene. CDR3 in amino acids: CASSATGDNQPQHF. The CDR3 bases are TGTGCCAGCAGCGCGACAGGGGATAATCAGCCCCAGCATTTT.

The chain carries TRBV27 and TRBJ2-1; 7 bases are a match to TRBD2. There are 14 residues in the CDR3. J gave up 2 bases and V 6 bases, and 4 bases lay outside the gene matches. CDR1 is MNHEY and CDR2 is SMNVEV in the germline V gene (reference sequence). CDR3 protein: CASSGTTPYNEQFF. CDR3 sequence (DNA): TGTGCCAGCAGCGGGACTACCCCCTACAATGAGCAGTTCTTC.

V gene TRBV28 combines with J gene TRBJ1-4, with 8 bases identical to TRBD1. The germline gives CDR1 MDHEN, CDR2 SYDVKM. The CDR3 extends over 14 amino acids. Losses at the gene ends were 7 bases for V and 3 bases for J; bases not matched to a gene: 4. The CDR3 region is CASTQGAANEKLFF. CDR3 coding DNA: TGTGCCAGCACCCAGGGGGCGGCTAATGAAAAACTGTTTTTT. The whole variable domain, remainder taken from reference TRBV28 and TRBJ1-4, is DVKVTQSSRYLVKRTGEKVFLECVQDMDHENMFWYRQDPGLGLRLIYFSYDVKMKEKGDIPEGYSVSREKKERFSLILESASTNQTSMYLCASTQGAANEKLFFGSGTQLSVL.

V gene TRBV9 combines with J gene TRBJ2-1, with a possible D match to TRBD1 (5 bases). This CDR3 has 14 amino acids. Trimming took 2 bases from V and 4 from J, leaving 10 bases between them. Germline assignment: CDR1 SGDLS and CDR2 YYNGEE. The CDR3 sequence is CASSVLGVYNEQFF. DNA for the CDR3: TGTGCCAGCAGCGTTTTAGGGGTTTACAATGAGCAGTTCTTC.

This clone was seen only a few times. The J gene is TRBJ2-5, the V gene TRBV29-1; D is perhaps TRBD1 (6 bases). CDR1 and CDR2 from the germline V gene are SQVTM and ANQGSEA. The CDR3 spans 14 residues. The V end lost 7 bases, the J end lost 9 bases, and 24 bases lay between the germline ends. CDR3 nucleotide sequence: TGCAGCGCGGCCCCCCGGGACATGTTGGGGGCCCAGTACTTC. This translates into CSAAPRDMLGAQYF.

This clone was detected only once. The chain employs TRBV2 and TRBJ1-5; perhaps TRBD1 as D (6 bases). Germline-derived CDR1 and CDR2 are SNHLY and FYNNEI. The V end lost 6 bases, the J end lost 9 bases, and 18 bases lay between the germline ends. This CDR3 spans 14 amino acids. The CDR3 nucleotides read TGTGCCAGCAGATTGGGGGGGGCCCCGGGGCCCCAGCATTTT. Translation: CASRLGGAPGPQHF.

The CDR3 sequence: CASSSFRGGLSEQFF. The CDR3 nucleotides read TGTGCCAGCAGTTCTTTTAGGGGAGGTCTGAGTGAGCAGTTCTTC. J is TRBJ2-1 and V is TRBV7-3, with a tentative D call TRBD2 (6 bases). Trimming stripped 6 bases from V and 9 bases from J, with 21 bases between. The CDR3 contains 15 residues. Germline V gene sequence: CDR1 SGHTA, CDR2 FQGTGA.

The CDR3 protein is CASSLGGFQGEPQHF. CDR3 DNA: TGTGCCAGCAGCTTAGGGGGGTTTCAGGGGGAGCCCCAGCATTTT. The V and J genes are TRBV7-2 and TRBJ1-5; 7 bases are a match to TRBD1. The CDR3 consists of 15 residues. Per the germline V gene, CDR1 is SGHTA and CDR2 is FQGNSA. With V trimmed by 1 base and J by 8 bases, 8 bases remained unmatched.

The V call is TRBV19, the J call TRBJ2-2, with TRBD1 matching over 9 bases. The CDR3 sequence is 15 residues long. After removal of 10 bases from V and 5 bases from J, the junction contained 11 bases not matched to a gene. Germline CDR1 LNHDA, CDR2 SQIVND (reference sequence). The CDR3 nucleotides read TGTGCCACCAAGAGAACAGGGGGCGGTACCGGGGAGCTGTTTTTT. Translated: CATKRTGGGTGELFF. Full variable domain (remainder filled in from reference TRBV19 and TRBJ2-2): DGGITQSPKYLFRKEGQNVTLSCEQNLNHDAMYWYRQDPGQGLRLIYYSQIVNDFQKGDIAEGYSVSREKKESFPLTVTSAQKNPTAFYLCATKRTGGGTGELFFGEGSRLTVL.

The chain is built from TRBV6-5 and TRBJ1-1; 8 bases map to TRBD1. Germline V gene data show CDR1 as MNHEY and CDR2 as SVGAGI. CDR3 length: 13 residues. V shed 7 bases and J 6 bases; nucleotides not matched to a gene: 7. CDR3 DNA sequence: TGTGCCAGCATCGACAGGGGATCTCCTGAAGCTTTCTTT. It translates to CASIDRGSPEAFF.

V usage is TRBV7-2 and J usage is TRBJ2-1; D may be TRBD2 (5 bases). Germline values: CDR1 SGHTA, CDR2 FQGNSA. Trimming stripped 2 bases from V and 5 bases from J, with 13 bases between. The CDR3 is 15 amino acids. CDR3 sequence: CASSLSPSGNNEQFF. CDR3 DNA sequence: TGTGCCAGCAGCTTAAGCCCATCGGGGAACAATGAGCAGTTCTTC.

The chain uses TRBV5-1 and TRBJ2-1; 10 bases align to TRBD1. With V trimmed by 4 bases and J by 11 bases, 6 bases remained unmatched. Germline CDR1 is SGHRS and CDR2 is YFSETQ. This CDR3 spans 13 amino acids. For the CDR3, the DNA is TGCGCCAGCAGCGCCGACAGGGGGCAAAAGCAGTTCTTC. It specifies CASSADRGQKQFF.

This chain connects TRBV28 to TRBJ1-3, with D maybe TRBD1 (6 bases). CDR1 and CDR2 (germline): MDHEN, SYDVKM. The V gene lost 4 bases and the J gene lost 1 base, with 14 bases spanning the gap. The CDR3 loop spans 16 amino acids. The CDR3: CASSSTGFVSGNTIYF. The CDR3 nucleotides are TGTGCCAGCAGTTCGACAGGTTTCGTTTCTGGAAACACCATATATTTT.

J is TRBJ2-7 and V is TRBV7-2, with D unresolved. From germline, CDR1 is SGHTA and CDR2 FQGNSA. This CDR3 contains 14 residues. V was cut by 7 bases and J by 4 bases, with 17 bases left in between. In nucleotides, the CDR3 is TGTGCCAGCACTCTACAGCCTCCGGCGTACGAGCAGTACTTC. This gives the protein CASTLQPPAYEQYF.

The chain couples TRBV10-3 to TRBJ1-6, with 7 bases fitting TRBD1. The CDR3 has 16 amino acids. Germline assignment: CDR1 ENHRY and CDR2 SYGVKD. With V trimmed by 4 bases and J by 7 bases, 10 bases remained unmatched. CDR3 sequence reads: CAISGQVSGGNSPLHF. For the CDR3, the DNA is TGTGCCATCAGTGGACAGGTTTCAGGGGGAAATTCACCCCTCCACTTT.

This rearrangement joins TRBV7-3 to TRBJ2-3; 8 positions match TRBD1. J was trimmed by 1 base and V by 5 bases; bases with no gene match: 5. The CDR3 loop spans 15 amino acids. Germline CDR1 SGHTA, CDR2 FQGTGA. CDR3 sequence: CASSPLGQGTDTQYF. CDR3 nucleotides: TGTGCCAGCAGCCCGCTGGGACAGGGCACAGATACGCAGTATTTT.

The CDR3 reads CASSQTLGGADTQYF. CDR3 nucleotides: TGTGCCAGCAGCCAAACCTTGGGGGGGGCAGATACGCAGTATTTT. The chain employs TRBV4-2 and TRBJ2-3, with 7 positions matching TRBD2. Losses at the gene ends were 2 bases for V and 4 bases for J; bases not matched to a gene: 6. The germline gives CDR1 LGHNA, CDR2 YNFKEQ. This CDR3 is 15 amino acids long.